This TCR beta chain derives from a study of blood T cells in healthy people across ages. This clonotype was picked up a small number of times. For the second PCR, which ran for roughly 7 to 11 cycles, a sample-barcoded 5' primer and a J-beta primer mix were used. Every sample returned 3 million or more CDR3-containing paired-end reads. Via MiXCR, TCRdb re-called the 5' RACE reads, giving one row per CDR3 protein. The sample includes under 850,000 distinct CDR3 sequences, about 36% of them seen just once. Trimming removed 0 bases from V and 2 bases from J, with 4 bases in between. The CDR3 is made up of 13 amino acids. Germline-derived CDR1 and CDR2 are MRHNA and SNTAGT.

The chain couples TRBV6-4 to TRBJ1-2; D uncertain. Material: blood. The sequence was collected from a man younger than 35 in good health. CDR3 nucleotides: TGTGCCAGCAGTGACTCGACAAACTATGGCTACACCTTC. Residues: CASSDSTNYGYTF.